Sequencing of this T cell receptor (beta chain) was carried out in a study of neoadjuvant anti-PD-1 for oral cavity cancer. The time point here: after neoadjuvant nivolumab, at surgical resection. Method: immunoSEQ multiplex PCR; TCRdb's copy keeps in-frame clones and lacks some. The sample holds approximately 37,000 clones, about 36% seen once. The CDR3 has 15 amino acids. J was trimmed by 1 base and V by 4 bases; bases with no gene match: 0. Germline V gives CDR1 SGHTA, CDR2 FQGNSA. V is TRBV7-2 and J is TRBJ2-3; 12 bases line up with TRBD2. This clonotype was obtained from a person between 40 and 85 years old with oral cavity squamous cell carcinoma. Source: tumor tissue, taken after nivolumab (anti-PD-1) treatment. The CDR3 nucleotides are TGTGCCAGCAGCTGGACTAGCGGGGGCACAGATACGCAGTATTTT. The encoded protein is CASSWTSGGTDTQYF. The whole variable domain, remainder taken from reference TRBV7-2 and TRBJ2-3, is GAGVSQSPSNKVTEKGKDVELRCDPISGHTALYWYRQSLGQGLEFLIYFQGNSAPDKSGLPSDRFSAERTGGSVSTLTIQRTQQEDSAVYLCASSWTSGGTDTQYFGPGTRLTVL.